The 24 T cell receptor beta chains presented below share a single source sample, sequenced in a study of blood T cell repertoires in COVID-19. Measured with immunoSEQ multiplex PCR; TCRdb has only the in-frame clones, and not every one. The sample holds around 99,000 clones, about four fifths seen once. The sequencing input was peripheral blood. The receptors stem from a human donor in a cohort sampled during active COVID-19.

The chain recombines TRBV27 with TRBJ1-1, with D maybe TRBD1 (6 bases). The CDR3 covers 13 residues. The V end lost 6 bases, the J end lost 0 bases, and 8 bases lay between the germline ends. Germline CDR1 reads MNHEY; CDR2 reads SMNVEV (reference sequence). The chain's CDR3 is CASSRTVNTEAFF. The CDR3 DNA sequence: TGTGCCAGCAGCCGGACAGTGAACACTGAAGCTTTCTTT.

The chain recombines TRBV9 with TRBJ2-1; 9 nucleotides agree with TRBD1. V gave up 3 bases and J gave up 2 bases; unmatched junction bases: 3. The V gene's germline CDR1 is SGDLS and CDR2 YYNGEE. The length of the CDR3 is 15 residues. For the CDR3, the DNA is TGTGCCAGCAGCGACGGACAGGGGACCTACAATGAGCAGTTCTTC. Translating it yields CASSDGQGTYNEQFF.

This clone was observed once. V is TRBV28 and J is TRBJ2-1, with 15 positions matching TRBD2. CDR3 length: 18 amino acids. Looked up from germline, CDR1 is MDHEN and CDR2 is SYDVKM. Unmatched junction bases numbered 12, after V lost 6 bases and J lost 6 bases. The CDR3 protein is CASSRTSGRAMGVNEQFF. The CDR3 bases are TGTGCCAGCAGCCGGACTAGCGGGAGGGCTATGGGCGTCAATGAGCAGTTCTTC.

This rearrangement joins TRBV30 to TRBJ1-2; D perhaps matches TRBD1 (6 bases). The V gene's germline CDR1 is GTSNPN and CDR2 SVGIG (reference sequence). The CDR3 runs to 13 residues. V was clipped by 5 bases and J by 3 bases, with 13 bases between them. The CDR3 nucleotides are TGTGCCTGGGAGGGACAACCCCACTATGGCTACACCTTC. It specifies CAWEGQPHYGYTF.

Here the CDR3 reads CSAVQGYEQYV. The CDR3 nucleotides are TGCAGTGCTGTCCAGGGTTACGAGCAGTACGTC. The chain joins TRBV20-1 to TRBJ2-7, with D tentatively TRBD1 (5 bases). The CDR3 loop spans 11 amino acids. The V gene's germline CDR1 is DFQATT and CDR2 SNEGSKA (reference sequence). With 5 bases removed from V and 4 bases from J, the gap between germline ends came to 9 bases.

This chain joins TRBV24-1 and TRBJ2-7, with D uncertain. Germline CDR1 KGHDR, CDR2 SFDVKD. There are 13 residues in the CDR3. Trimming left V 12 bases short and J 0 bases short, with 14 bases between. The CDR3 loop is CAHLDLVSYEQYV. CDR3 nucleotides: TGTGCCCACCTAGATTTGGTCTCCTACGAGCAGTACGTC.

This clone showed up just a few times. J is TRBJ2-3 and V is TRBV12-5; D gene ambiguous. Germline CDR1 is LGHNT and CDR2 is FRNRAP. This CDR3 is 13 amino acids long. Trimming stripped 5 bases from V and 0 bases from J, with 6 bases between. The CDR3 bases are TGTGCTAGTGGTACTTCAAGCACAGATACGCAGTATTTT. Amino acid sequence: CASGTSSTDTQYF.

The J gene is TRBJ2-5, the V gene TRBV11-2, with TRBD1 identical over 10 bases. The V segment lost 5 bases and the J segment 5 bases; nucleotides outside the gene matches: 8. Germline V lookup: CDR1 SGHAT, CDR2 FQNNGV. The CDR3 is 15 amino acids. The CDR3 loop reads CASSQDRGSGETQYF. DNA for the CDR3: TGTGCCAGCAGCCAGGACAGGGGGAGTGGGGAGACCCAGTACTTC.

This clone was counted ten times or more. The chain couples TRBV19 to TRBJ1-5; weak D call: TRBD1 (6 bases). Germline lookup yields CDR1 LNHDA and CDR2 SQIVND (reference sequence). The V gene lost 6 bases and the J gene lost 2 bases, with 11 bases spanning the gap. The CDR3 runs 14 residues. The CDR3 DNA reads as TGTGCCAGTAGGGACAGCGGGGGCAATCAGCCCCAGCATTTT. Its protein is CASRDSGGNQPQHF. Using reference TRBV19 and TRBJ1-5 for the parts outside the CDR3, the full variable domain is DGGITQSPKYLFRKEGQNVTLSCEQNLNHDAMYWYRQDPGQGLRLIYYSQIVNDFQKGDIAEGYSVSREKKESFPLTVTSAQKNPTAFYLCASRDSGGNQPQHFGDGTRLSIL.

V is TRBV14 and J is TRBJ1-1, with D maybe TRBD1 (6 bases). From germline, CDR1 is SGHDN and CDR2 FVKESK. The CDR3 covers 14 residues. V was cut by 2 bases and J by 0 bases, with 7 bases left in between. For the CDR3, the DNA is TGTGCCAGCAGCCAATACAGGGTGAACACTGAAGCTTTCTTT. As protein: CASSQYRVNTEAFF. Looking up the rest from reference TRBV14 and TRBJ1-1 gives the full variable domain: EAGVTQFPSHSVIEKGQTVTLRCDPISGHDNLYWYRRVMGKEIKFLLHFVKESKQDESGMPNNRFLAERTGGTYSTLKVQPAELEDSGVYFCASSQYRVNTEAFFGQGTRLTVV.

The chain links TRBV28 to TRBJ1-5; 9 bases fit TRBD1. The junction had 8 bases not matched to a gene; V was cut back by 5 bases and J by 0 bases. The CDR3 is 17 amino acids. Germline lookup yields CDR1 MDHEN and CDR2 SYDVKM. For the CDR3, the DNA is TGTGCCAGCAGTCAGCCACGGACAGGGGTTAGCAATCAGCCCCAGCATTTT. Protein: CASSQPRTGVSNQPQHF.

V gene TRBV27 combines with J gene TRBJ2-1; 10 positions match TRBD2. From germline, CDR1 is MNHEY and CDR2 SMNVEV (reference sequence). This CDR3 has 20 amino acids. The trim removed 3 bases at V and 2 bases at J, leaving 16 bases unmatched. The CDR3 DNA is TGTGCCAGCAGTTTGAGGAGGAGTCTAGCGGGAGTTCGGACCTACAATGAGCAGTTCTTC. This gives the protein CASSLRRSLAGVRTYNEQFF.

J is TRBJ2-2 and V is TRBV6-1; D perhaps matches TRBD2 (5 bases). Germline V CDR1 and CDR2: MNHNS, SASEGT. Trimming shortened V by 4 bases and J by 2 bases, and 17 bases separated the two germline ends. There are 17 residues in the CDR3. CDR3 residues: CASSVVWARLNTGELFF. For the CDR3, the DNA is TGTGCCAGCAGTGTTGTGTGGGCCAGACTAAACACCGGGGAGCTGTTTTTT.

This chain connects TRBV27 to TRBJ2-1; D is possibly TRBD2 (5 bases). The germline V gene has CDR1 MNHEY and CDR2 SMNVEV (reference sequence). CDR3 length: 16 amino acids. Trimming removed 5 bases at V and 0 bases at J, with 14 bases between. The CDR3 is CASSGYGMSSYNEQFF. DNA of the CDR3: TGTGCCAGCAGTGGTTACGGGATGAGCTCCTACAATGAGCAGTTCTTC.

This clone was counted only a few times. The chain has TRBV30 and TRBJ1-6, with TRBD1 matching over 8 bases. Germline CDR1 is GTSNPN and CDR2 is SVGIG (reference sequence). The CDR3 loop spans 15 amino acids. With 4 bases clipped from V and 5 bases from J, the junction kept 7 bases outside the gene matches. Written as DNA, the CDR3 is TGTGCCTGGACCCCAGGACAGGGAAATAATTCACCCCTCCACTTT. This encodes CAWTPGQGNNSPLHF.

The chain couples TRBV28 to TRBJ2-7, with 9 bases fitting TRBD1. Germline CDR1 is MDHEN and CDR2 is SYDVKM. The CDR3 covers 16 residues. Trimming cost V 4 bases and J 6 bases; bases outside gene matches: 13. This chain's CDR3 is CASSCLNRGRLVEQYF. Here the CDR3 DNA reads TGTGCCAGCAGTTGTCTTAACAGGGGGCGCCTTGTCGAGCAGTACTTC.

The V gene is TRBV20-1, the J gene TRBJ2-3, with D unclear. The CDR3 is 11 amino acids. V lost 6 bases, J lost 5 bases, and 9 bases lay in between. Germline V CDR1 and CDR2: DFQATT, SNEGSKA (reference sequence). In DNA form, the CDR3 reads TGCAGTGCGCCCAGTTTAGATACGCAGTATTTT. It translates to CSAPSLDTQYF.

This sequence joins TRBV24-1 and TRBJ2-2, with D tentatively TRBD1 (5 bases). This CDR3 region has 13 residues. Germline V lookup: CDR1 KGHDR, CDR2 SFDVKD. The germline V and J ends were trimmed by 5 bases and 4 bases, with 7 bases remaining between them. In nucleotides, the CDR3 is TGTGCCACCAGTGCCCAGGGCACCGGGGAGCTGTTTTTT. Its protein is CATSAQGTGELFF.

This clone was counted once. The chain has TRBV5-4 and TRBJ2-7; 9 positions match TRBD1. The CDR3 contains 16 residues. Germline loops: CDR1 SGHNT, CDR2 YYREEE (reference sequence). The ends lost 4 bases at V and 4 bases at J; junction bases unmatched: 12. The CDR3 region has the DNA TGTGCCAGCAGCCTTACCGGGACAGGGAGATCATACGAGCAGTACTTC. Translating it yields CASSLTGTGRSYEQYF.

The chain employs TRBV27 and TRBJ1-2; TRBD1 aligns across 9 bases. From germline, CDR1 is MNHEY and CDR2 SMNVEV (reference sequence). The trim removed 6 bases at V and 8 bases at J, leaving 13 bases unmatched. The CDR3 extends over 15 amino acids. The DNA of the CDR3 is TGTGCCAGCAGGCACCCGGGACAGGGTCTTTGGGGCTACACCTTC. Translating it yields CASRHPGQGLWGYTF.

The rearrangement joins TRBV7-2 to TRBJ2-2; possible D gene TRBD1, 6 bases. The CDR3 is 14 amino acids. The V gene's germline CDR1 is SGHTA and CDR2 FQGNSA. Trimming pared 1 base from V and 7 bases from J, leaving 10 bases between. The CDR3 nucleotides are TGTGCCAGCAGCTTAGAGCAGGGGTACGGGGAGCTGTTTTTT. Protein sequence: CASSLEQGYGELFF.

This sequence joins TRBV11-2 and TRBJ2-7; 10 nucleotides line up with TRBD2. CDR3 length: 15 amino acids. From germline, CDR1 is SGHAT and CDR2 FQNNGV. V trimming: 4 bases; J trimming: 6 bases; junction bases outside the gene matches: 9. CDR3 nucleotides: TGTGCCAGCAGCTCTGTTTTGGCTAGCGGGAGCGAGCAGTACTTC. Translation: CASSSVLASGSEQYF.

CDR3 nucleotides: TGTGCCAGCAGCGCGGGAGCGGCAGGGGCCTTCACCGGGGAGCTGTTTTTT. Residues: CASSAGAAGAFTGELFF. The rearrangement uses TRBV7-7 and TRBJ2-2; D is possibly TRBD2 (7 bases). Germline values: CDR1 SSHAT, CDR2 FNYEAQ (reference sequence). CDR3 length: 17 residues. Between the trimmed V and J ends, which lost 5 bases and 4 bases, there was a span of 20 bases.

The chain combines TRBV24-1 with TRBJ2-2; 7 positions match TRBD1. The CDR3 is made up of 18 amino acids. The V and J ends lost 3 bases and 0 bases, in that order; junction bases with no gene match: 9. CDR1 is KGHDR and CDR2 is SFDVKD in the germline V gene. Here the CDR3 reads CATSDAYSGTANTGELFF. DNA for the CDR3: TGTGCCACCAGTGATGCTTATTCCGGGACAGCGAACACCGGGGAGCTGTTTTTT.